A selection of T cell receptor beta chains follows, all from one sample in a study of T cells in tuberculosis. Only in-frame clones appear in the TCRdb table, and some are missing; sequencing was by immunoSEQ multiplex PCR. The table lists tens of thousands of clones, roughly 90% of them singletons. Material for sequencing was CD1b-GMM tetramer-negative cells sorted from PBMCs. These receptors all come from an adult woman with latent tuberculosis. Each CDR3 is given with its conserved first and last residue. The D gene is left open where the match is weak. The listing skips clone size in some rows; elsewhere it reads once, few, many or a size class.

clone size	CDR3 length	D gene	J gene	V gene	CDR3 DNA	CDR3 protein
.	15	TRBD2	TRBJ2-1	TRBV2	TGTGCCAGCAGTGCCGGGGGGTCACCACTTAATGAGCAGTTCTTC	CASSAGGSPLNEQFF
.	13	.	TRBJ2-7	TRBV30	TGTGCCTGGAGCCTGACTTTGTGGGACGAGCAGTACTTC	CAWSLTLWDEQYF
.	21	TRBD2	TRBJ2-1	TRBV27	TGTGCCAGCAGTTTACTAAATATAGGGACTAGCGGGGGGACCGCCTACAATGAGCAGTTCTTC	CASSLLNIGTSGGTAYNEQFF
.	18	.	TRBJ2-7	TRBV30	TGTGCCTGGAGTGCTCCAGTCAGCAAGACAGTGGGGGGTTACGAGCAGTACTTC	CAWSAPVSKTVGGYEQYF
.	17	TRBD1	TRBJ1-3	TRBV28	TGTGCCAGCAGTTCCTTCCTGGGACAGGGGACTGGAAACACCATATATTTT	CASSSFLGQGTGNTIYF
.	13	.	TRBJ2-1	TRBV19	TGTGCCAGTAGTCGGGTTTTCTTGGGTGAGCAGTTCTTC	CASSRVFLGEQFF
once	15	.	TRBJ2-7	TRBV11-2	TGTGCCAGCAGCCGACAGGGAGGACCCAACTACGAGCAGTACTTC	CASSRQGGPNYEQYF
.	17	TRBD1	TRBJ1-6	TRBV7-6	TGTGCCAGCAGCTTAGGGGACAGGGGGCTAGGGAATTCACCCCTCCACTTT	CASSLGDRGLGNSPLHF
.	14	.	TRBJ2-7	TRBV27	TGTGCCAGCAGTTTCGGGGTTGGGGGGATGGAGCAGTACTTC	CASSFGVGGMEQYF
.	18	TRBD1	TRBJ1-4	TRBV18	TGTGCCAGCTCACCATACCAGTTACAGGGACAGCCTAATGAAAAACTGTTTTTT	CASSPYQLQGQPNEKLFF